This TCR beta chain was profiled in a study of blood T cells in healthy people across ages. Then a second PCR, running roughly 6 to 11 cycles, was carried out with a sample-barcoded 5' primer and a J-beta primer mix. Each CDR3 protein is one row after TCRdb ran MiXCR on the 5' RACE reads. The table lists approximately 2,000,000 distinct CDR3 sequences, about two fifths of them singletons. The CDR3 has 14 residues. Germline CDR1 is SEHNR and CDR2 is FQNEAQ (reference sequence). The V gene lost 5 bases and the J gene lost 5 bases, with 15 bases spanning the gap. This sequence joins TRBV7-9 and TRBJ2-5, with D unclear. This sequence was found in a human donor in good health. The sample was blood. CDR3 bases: TGTGCCAGCAGCCCCGACAATTACGGGGAGACCCAGTACTTC. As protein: CASSPDNYGETQYF.